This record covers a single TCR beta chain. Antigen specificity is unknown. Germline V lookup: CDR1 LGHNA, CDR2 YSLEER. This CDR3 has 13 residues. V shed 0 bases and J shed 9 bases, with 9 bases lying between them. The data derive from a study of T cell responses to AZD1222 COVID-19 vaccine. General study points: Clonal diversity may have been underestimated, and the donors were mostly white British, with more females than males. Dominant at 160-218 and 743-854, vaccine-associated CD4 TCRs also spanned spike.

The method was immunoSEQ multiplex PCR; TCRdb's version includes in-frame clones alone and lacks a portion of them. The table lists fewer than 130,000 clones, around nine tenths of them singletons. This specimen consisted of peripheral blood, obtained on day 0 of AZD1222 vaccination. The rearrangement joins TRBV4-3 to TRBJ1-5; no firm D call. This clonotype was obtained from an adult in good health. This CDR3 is CASSQDRDLPQHF. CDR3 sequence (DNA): TGCGCCAGCAGCCAAGATCGGGATCTGCCCCAGCATTTT.